This TCR beta chain is from a study of CD8+CD57+ T cells in acquired aplastic anemia. Genomic DNA acted as the template from which TCR beta VDJ combination and CDR3 sequence profiling were carried out. TCRdb analysed the reads with MiXCR anew, one entry per CDR3 protein. The table shows hundreds of thousands of distinct CDR3 sequences, with 65% to 80% occurring only once. The V gene's germline CDR1 is MNHEY and CDR2 SVGEGT. CDR3 length equals 16 residues. V shed 7 bases and J 5 bases; nucleotides not matched to a gene: 9. The J gene is TRBJ2-3, the V gene TRBV6-2 or TRBV6-3; 13 bases agree with TRBD2. Material: sorted CD4+, CD8+, or CD8+CD57+ T cells (not recorded which) from PBMCs. This TCR was sampled from a human donor in good health, serving as a control. CDR3 amino acids: CASTPRTSGGLDTQYF. CDR3 sequence (DNA): TGTGCCAGCACTCCAAGGACTAGCGGGGGCTTAGATACGCAGTATTTT.